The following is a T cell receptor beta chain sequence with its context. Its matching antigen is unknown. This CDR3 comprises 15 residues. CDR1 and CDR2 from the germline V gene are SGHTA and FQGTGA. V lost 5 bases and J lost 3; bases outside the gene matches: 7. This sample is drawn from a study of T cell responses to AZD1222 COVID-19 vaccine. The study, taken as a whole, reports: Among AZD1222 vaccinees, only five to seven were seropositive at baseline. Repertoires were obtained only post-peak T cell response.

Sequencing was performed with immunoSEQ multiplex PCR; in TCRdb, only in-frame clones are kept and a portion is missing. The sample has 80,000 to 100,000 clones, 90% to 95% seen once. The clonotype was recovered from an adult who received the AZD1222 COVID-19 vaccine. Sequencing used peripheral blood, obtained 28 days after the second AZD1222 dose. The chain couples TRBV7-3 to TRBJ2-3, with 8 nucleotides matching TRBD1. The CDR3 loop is CASSSQGANTDTQYF. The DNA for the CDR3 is TGTGCCAGCAGCAGTCAGGGGGCTAATACAGATACGCAGTATTTT. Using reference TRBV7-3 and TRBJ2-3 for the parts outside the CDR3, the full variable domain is GAGVSQTPSNKVTEKGKYVELRCDPISGHTALYWYRQSLGQGPEFLIYFQGTGAADDSGLPNDRFFAVRPEGSVSTLKIQRTERGDSAVYLCASSSQGANTDTQYFGPGTRLTVL.